These 24 T cell receptor beta chains were all obtained from the same sample, sequenced in a study of blood T cell repertoires in COVID-19. Generated by immunoSEQ multiplex PCR, the TCRdb table keeps only in-frame clones and is missing some. The sample has 200,000 to 250,000 clones; around 80% are singletons. The sample consisted of peripheral blood. These receptors all come from a woman aged 65 to 85 with acute or convalescent COVID-19.

The J gene is TRBJ1-1, the V gene TRBV10-3, with unresolved D. CDR1 ENHRY and CDR2 SYGVKD come from the germline V gene. Deletions cut 2 bases from V and 5 bases from J, with 12 bases between. CDR3 length equals 14 residues. In DNA form, the CDR3 reads TGTGCCATCAGTGAGGAACCAGGTGAAACTGAAGCTTTCTTT. It translates to CAISEEPGETEAFF.

V gene TRBV10-2 combines with J gene TRBJ2-5; 7 bases are a match to TRBD2. The CDR3 length is 14 residues. Trimming removed 5 bases from V and 2 bases from J; junction bases left unmatched: 5. Germline CDR1 WSHSY, CDR2 SAAADI. The CDR3 loop is CASSTAGDQETQYF. For the CDR3, the DNA is TGCGCCAGCAGTACGGCGGGAGATCAAGAGACCCAGTACTTC.

This rearrangement joins TRBV7-2 to TRBJ1-1; TRBD1 might be the D (5 bases). The CDR3 sequence is 14 residues long. From germline, CDR1 is SGHTA and CDR2 FQGNSA. V was cut by 4 bases and J by 5 bases, with 14 bases left in between. CDR3 sequence: CASSSLGGGTEAFF. The CDR3 DNA follows: TGTGCCAGCAGCTCTCTCGGCGGGGGGACTGAAGCTTTCTTT. Full variable domain (missing parts from reference TRBV7-2 and TRBJ1-1): GAGVSQSPSNKVTEKGKDVELRCDPISGHTALYWYRQSLGQGLEFLIYFQGNSAPDKSGLPSDRFSAERTGGSVSTLTIQRTQQEDSAVYLCASSSLGGGTEAFFGQGTRLTVV.

The chain combines TRBV27 with TRBJ1-2; possibly TRBD1 for D (5 bases). From germline, CDR1 is MNHEY and CDR2 SMNVEV (reference sequence). V dropped 3 bases and J dropped 1 base, with 9 bases sitting between them. This CDR3 has 14 residues. CDR3 in DNA: TGTGCCAGCAGTTTCGACAGCGTTAACTATGGCTACACCTTC. Its protein product is CASSFDSVNYGYTF.

The gene calls are TRBV2 and TRBJ2-1, with D perhaps TRBD2 (7 bases). Germline CDR1 reads SNHLY; CDR2 reads FYNNEI. V was shortened by 4 bases and J by 10 bases, with 20 bases between the two germline ends. The CDR3 is 15 residues long. Here the CDR3 reads CASSVVAGGGGEQFF. For the CDR3, the DNA is TGTGCCAGCAGTGTTGTAGCCGGAGGGGGGGGAGAGCAGTTCTTC.

The V call is TRBV7-8, the J call TRBJ2-5; 7 bases match TRBD2. Trimming cost V 1 base and J 3 bases; bases outside gene matches: 2. CDR1 and CDR2 (germline): SGHVS, FQNEAQ. The CDR3 runs 14 residues. CDR3 residues: CASSLGGREETQYF. The DNA of the CDR3 is TGTGCCAGCAGCTTAGGGGGGAGGGAAGAGACCCAGTACTTC. The entire variable domain, with the rest obtained from reference TRBV7-8 and TRBJ2-5, is as follows: GAGVSQSPRYKVAKRGQDVALRCDPISGHVSLFWYQQALGQGPEFLTYFQNEAQLDKSGLPSDRFFAERPEGSVSTLKIQRTQQEDSAVYLCASSLGGREETQYFGPGTRLLVL.

This chain links TRBV6-5 with TRBJ2-7; possible D gene TRBD1, 6 bases. The CDR3 spans 15 residues. Per the germline V gene, CDR1 is MNHEY and CDR2 is SVGAGI. V lost 6 bases to trimming and J lost 12 bases, with 27 bases between them. The CDR3 reads CASRPDGQTSLRGYF. The DNA for the CDR3 is TGTGCCAGCAGACCCGACGGACAGACCTCACTACGAGGGTACTTC.

This chain joins TRBV2 and TRBJ2-5; D call uncertain. This CDR3 is built from 14 residues. The ends were cut back, 4 bases at V and 2 bases at J, with 11 bases in the middle. The germline V gene has CDR1 SNHLY and CDR2 FYNNEI. DNA of the CDR3: TGTGCCAGCAGTGTGCTCAGTACACAAGAGACCCAGTACTTC. It specifies CASSVLSTQETQYF.

This sequence joins TRBV6-5 and TRBJ1-4; the D gene is possibly TRBD1 (5 bases). Trimming removed 1 base from V and 8 bases from J, with 17 bases in between. The CDR3 sequence is 16 residues long. CDR1 and CDR2 from the germline V gene are MNHEY and SVGAGI. CDR3 in DNA: TGTGCCAGCAGTTACTGGGGACCGAGGGCGGGGGAAAAACTGTTTTTT. Amino acid sequence: CASSYWGPRAGEKLFF.

The CDR3 DNA sequence: TGTGCCAGCAGCTCTGGGGGGGATCAGCCCCAGCATTTT. It codes for CASSSGGDQPQHF. This chain links TRBV5-5 with TRBJ1-5; a weak D match, TRBD1 (5 bases). Germline V gene data show CDR1 as SGHKS and CDR2 as YYEKEE (reference sequence). This CDR3 contains 13 residues. Between the trimmed V and J ends, which lost 3 bases and 5 bases, there was a span of 9 bases.

CDR3 amino acids: CASSSPLAGPYFF. As DNA, the CDR3 is TGTGCCAGTAGTTCACCTCTAGCGGGTCCCTACTTCTTC. This chain joins TRBV19 and TRBJ2-1; 8 nucleotides line up with TRBD2. This CDR3 has 13 amino acids. The germline gives CDR1 LNHDA, CDR2 SQIVND (reference sequence). Trimming removed 5 bases from V and 16 bases from J; junction bases left unmatched: 13. Full variable domain (missing parts from reference TRBV19 and TRBJ2-1): DGGITQSPKYLFRKEGQNVTLSCEQNLNHDAMYWYRQDPGQGLRLIYYSQIVNDFQKGDIAEGYSVSREKKESFPLTVTSAQKNPTAFYLCASSSPLAGPYFFGPGTRLTVL.

The chain carries TRBV12-3 or TRBV12-4 and TRBJ1-5; 7 bases are shared with TRBD1. Trimming took 5 bases from V and 4 from J; bases not matched to a gene: 2. The CDR3 length is 13 residues. The CDR3 sequence: CASSVTGNQPQHF. In DNA, the CDR3 is TGTGCCAGCAGTGTGACAGGGAATCAGCCCCAGCATTTT.

The sample holds one count of this clone. This chain joins TRBV5-6 and TRBJ2-1; 13 bases are shared with TRBD2. The germline CDR1 and CDR2 sequences are SGHDT and YYEEEE. V was clipped by 4 bases and J by 0 bases; unmatched bases: 4. This CDR3 has 17 amino acids. The CDR3 sequence: CASSQLAGGSSYNEQFF. In DNA form, the CDR3 reads TGTGCCAGCAGCCAACTAGCGGGAGGGTCCTCCTACAATGAGCAGTTCTTC.

This sequence joins TRBV10-3 and TRBJ2-2, with 7 bases fitting TRBD2. V gave up 6 bases and J gave up 1 base; unmatched junction bases: 2. Per germline, CDR1 ENHRY and CDR2 SYGVKD. The CDR3 is 14 residues long. CDR3 DNA sequence: TGTGCCATCAGCTTAGCGGGGAACACCGGGGAGCTGTTTTTT. Its protein product is CAISLAGNTGELFF.

CDR3 residues: CASSWDREGEQYF. CDR3 DNA: TGTGCCAGCAGTTGGGACAGGGAGGGCGAGCAGTACTTC. The rearrangement uses TRBV6-5 and TRBJ2-7; 9 nucleotides align to TRBD1. J lost 6 bases, V lost 4 bases, and 4 bases had no gene match. From germline, CDR1 is MNHEY and CDR2 SVGAGI. The CDR3 loop spans 13 amino acids.

The genes are TRBV29-1 and TRBJ2-2; 15 bases match TRBD2. The J segment lost 4 bases and the V segment lost 6 bases, leaving 6 bases of the junction unmatched. The CDR3 runs to 16 residues. Germline V CDR1 and CDR2: SQVTM, ANQGSEA. The CDR3 loop is CSVPGLAGGGTGELFF. The DNA for the CDR3 is TGCAGCGTCCCGGGACTAGCGGGAGGTGGCACCGGGGAGCTGTTTTTT.

In its sample, this clone was seen a few times. Other DNA sequences from this sample encode an identical CDR3 as well. This rearrangement joins TRBV20-1 to TRBJ1-1; D gene unclear. The length of the CDR3 is 11 residues. V gave up 3 bases and J gave up 8 bases, with 10 bases separating them. Germline CDR1 DFQATT, CDR2 SNEGSKA (reference sequence). This CDR3 is CSASLGREAFF. CDR3 DNA: TGCAGTGCTAGCCTCGGGAGGGAAGCTTTCTTT.

The genes are TRBV5-1 and TRBJ2-1; 9 bases are a match to TRBD1. Germline V gene data show CDR1 as SGHRS and CDR2 as YFSETQ. This CDR3 comprises 15 residues. The ends lost 2 bases at V and 5 bases at J; junction bases unmatched: 5. CDR3 in DNA: TGCGCCAGCAGCTTAGGGGACAGGGACAACAATGAGCAGTTCTTC. It yields the protein CASSLGDRDNNEQFF.

V is TRBV6-5 and J is TRBJ2-3; 12 nucleotides match TRBD2. This CDR3 is built from 15 residues. V was clipped by 4 bases and J by 5 bases; unmatched bases: 4. Per the germline V gene, CDR1 is MNHEY and CDR2 is SVGAGI. In DNA form, the CDR3 reads TGTGCCAGCAGTTCGACTAGCGGGAGTAGAGATACGCAGTATTTT. Protein sequence: CASSSTSGSRDTQYF.

The chain links TRBV27 to TRBJ1-2, with D tentatively TRBD1 (6 bases). Between the trimmed V and J ends, which lost 2 bases and 4 bases, there was a span of 14 bases. The CDR3 is 15 residues long. Germline V gene sequence: CDR1 MNHEY, CDR2 SMNVEV (reference sequence). As DNA, the CDR3 is TGTGCCAGCAGTTTAAGGGGGACACCCCTCTATGGCTACACCTTC. Its translation: CASSLRGTPLYGYTF.

The chain has TRBV18 and TRBJ1-2, with TRBD1 as a possible D gene (6 bases). The CDR3 covers 18 residues. Trimming shortened V by 1 base and J by 0 bases, and 18 bases separated the two germline ends. The V gene's germline CDR1 is KGHSH and CDR2 LQKENI. The CDR3 sequence is CASSPQSDIGDTNYGYTF. The CDR3 DNA reads TGTGCCAGCTCACCACAATCGGACATCGGGGACACTAACTATGGCTACACCTTC.

The J gene is TRBJ1-3, the V gene TRBV20-1; D is undetermined. The CDR3 covers 11 residues. The germline V and J ends were trimmed by 8 bases and 0 bases, with 5 bases remaining between them. Germline V gene sequence: CDR1 DFQATT, CDR2 SNEGSKA (reference sequence). The CDR3 DNA reads TGCAGTCCTCGCTCTGGAAACACCATATATTTT. Residues: CSPRSGNTIYF.

V usage is TRBV2 and J usage is TRBJ2-1; TRBD1 agrees at 10 bases. Germline loops: CDR1 SNHLY, CDR2 FYNNEI. The junction had 7 bases not matched to a gene; V was cut back by 5 bases and J by 6 bases. The CDR3 length is 15 residues. This CDR3 reads CASSIRQGAPNEQFF. DNA of the CDR3: TGTGCCAGCAGTATCCGACAGGGGGCGCCCAATGAGCAGTTCTTC.

This clone has just a few counts. The V and J genes are TRBV9 and TRBJ2-5; 8 bases align to TRBD1. This CDR3 region has 15 residues. Germline values: CDR1 SGDLS, CDR2 YYNGEE. Trimming cost V 1 base and J 5 bases; bases outside gene matches: 7. In nucleotides, the CDR3 is TGTGCCAGCAGCGTAAACAGGGGGACGGGCGAGACCCAGTACTTC. This sequence encodes CASSVNRGTGETQYF.